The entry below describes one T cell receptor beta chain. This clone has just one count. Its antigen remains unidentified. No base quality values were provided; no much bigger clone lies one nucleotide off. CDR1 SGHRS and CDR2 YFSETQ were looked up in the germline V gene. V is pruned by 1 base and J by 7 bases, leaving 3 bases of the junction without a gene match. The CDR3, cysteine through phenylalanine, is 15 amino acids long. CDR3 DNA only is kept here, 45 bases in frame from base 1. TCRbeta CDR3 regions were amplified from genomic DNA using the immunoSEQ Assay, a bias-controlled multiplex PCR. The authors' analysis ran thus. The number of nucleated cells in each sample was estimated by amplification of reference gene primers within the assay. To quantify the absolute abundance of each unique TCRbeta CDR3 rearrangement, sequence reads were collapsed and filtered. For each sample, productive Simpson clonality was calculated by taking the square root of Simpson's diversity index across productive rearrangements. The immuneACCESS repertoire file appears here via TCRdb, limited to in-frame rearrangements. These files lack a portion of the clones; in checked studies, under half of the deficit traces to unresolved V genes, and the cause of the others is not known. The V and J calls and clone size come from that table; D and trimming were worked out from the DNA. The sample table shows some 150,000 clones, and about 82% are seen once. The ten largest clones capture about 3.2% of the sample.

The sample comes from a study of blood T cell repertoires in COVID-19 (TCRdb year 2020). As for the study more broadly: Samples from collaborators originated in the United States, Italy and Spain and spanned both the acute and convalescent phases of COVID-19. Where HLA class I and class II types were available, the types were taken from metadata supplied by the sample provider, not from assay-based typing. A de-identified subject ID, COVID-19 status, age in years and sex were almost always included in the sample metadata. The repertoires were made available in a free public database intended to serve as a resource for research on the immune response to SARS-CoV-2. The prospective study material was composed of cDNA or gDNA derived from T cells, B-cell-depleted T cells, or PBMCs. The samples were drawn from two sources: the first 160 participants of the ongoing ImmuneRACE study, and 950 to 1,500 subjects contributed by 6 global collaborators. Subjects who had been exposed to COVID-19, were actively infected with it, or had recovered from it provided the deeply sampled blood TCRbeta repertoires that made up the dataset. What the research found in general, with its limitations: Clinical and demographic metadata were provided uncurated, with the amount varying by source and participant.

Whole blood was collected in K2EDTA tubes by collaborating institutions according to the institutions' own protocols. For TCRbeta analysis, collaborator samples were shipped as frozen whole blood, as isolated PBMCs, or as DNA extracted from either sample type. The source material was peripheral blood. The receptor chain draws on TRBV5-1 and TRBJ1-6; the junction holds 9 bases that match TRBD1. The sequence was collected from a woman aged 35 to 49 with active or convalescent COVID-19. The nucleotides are TGCGCCAGCAGCTTGCCCGGGACAGGGAATTCACCCCTCCACTTT. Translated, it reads CASSLPGTGNSPLHF.